These T cell receptor beta chains were read from a single sample in a study of blood T cells in healthy people across ages. TCRdb independently ran MiXCR on the 5' RACE reads; one entry per CDR3 protein. Of about 840,000 distinct CDR3 sequences in the sample, 25% to 30% are singletons; the top ten hold approximately 10%. The data were also submitted as part of a second study, on T cells of mothers and their children.

Sequencing was performed on blood. These TCRs come from a woman aged 40 to 55 in good health. Each CDR3 is given with its conserved first and last residue. Fields, in order: V gene, clone size, J gene, D gene, CDR3 protein, CDR3 DNA. D genes are given only for firm matches. Only part of the rows carry a size: once, few, many, or a class if the clone is expanded.

>TRBV7-2|once|TRBJ2-1|TRBD2
CASSLDRTRCNEQFF
TGTGCCAGCAGCTTAGATAGGACTAGGTGCAATGAGCAGTTCTTC
>TRBV11-2|many|TRBJ2-3|TRBD2
CASSPSGGFPTDTQYF
TGTGCCAGCAGTCCTAGCGGGGGGTTCCCCACAGATACGCAGTATTTT
>TRBV24-1|once|TRBJ2-7|-
CATSDFGGSTYEQYF
TGTGCCACCAGTGATTTCGGTGGGTCGACCTACGAGCAGTACTTC
>TRBV20-1|few|TRBJ2-3|-
CSARGRTDTQYF
TGCAGTGCTAGAGGCCGCACAGATACGCAGTATTTT
>TRBV29-1|few|TRBJ2-7|-
CSVEAGNGEQYF
TGCAGCGTTGAGGCAGGGAATGGCGAGCAGTACTTC
>TRBV27|few|TRBJ2-7|TRBD1
CASRTDRDHEQYF
TGTGCCAGCAGAACGGACAGGGACCACGAGCAGTACTTC
>TRBV12-3/TRBV12-4|-|TRBJ2-3|TRBD2
CASSFATSGRDTQYF
TGTGCCAGCAGTTTCGCGACTAGCGGGAGAGATACGCAGTATTTT
>TRBV20-1|-|TRBJ1-4|TRBD1
CSARGSRDSPRDEKLFF
TGCAGTGCTAGAGGGTCCCGGGACAGCCCCAGAGATGAAAAACTGTTTTTT
>TRBV28|-|TRBJ1-3|TRBD1
CASRGTVDGNTIYF
TGTGCCAGCAGGGGGACAGTAGATGGAAACACCATATATTTT
>TRBV7-9|-|TRBJ2-3|TRBD2
CASSQRDVASTDTQYF
TGTGCCAGCAGCCAGCGGGACGTCGCTAGCACAGATACGCAGTATTTT
>TRBV28|few|TRBJ2-1|-
CASSLLRGPYNEQFF
TGTGCCAGCAGTTTATTGCGGGGGCCGTACAATGAGCAGTTCTTC
>TRBV30|-|TRBJ2-3|-
CACHRRTDTQYF
TGTGCCTGCCATCGCCGGACAGATACGCAGTATTTT
>TRBV6-5|many|TRBJ2-7|TRBD2
CASSYGWEGNYEQYF
TGTGCCAGCAGTTACGGTTGGGAGGGGAACTACGAGCAGTACTTC
>TRBV29-1|-|TRBJ1-2|TRBD1
CSVGDRANYGYTF
TGCAGCGTTGGGGACAGGGCCAACTATGGCTACACCTTC
>TRBV20-1|few|TRBJ1-4|-
CSARAGPLGEKLFF
TGCAGTGCTAGAGCGGGCCCCCTGGGTGAAAAACTGTTTTTT
>TRBV14|few|TRBJ2-1|-
CASSGFSEGSSYNEQFF
TGTGCCAGCAGCGGATTCTCTGAGGGGAGCTCCTACAATGAGCAGTTCTTC
>TRBV6-1|-|TRBJ2-2|-
CASSEGGDTGELFF
TGTGCCAGCAGTGAAGGGGGCGACACCGGGGAGCTGTTTTTT
>TRBV19|-|TRBJ2-1|-
CASSNPGDHNEQFF
TGTGCCAGTAGTAACCCCGGGGACCACAATGAGCAGTTCTTC
>TRBV7-2|many|TRBJ2-6|TRBD2
CASSLASSGGSGANVLTF
TGTGCCAGCAGCTTAGCGAGTAGCGGGGGCTCTGGGGCCAACGTCCTGACTTTC
>TRBV25-1|few|TRBJ2-5|-
CASFGETQYF
TGTGCCAGCTTCGGGGAGACCCAGTACTTC
>TRBV4-1|few|TRBJ1-1|-
CASSQPQGGATEAFF
TGCGCCAGCAGCCAACCTCAGGGAGGGGCGACTGAAGCTTTCTTT
>TRBV3-1|-|TRBJ1-2|-
CASSHAGSSLHGYTF
TGTGCCAGCAGCCATGCGGGGTCGTCTCTTCATGGCTACACCTTC
>TRBV29-1|few|TRBJ1-1|-
CSVGRGRAEAFF
TGCAGCGTTGGGAGGGGTCGGGCTGAAGCTTTCTTT
>TRBV7-2|-|TRBJ1-1|TRBD1
CASSGNRGLAEAFF
TGTGCCAGCAGCGGGAATAGGGGGCTCGCTGAAGCTTTCTTT
>TRBV24-1|-|TRBJ2-1|-
CATSDFGQGSNEQFF
TGTGCCACCAGTGATTTTGGGCAGGGGAGCAATGAGCAGTTCTTC
>TRBV3-1|few|TRBJ1-6|-
CASSQTTASPLHF
TGTGCCAGCAGCCAGACGACGGCTTCACCCCTCCACTTT
>TRBV10-3|few|TRBJ1-1|-
CAISERSPEEAFF
TGTGCCATCAGTGAGAGGTCTCCCGAGGAAGCTTTCTTT
>TRBV5-1|many|TRBJ2-5|-
CASSLAGETQYF
TGTGCCAGCAGTTTAGCCGGAGAGACCCAGTACTTC